The 5 T cell receptor beta chains listed next were all sequenced from one sample in a study of OX40 agonist ivuxolimab in advanced cancers. Some clones are missing from TCRdb's copy, which holds only in-frame ones; the method was immunoSEQ multiplex PCR. The table lists approximately 90,000 clones, roughly nine tenths of them singletons. Sequenced here: CD4+ or CD8+ T cells sorted from blood, sampled in a trial of the OX40 agonist ivuxolimab. These receptors all stem from an adult with an advanced solid tumor such as melanoma, head and neck, liver or kidney cancer.

This chain connects TRBV10-3 to TRBJ2-7; D is possibly TRBD2 (6 bases). Trimming took off 10 bases at V and 3 bases at J, with 19 bases between the two ends. The germline CDR1 and CDR2 sequences are ENHRY and SYGVKD. This CDR3 has 14 residues. The CDR3 is CATDNPPGDYEQYF. CDR3 nucleotide sequence: TGTGCCACCGACAATCCACCGGGGGACTACGAGCAGTACTTC.

This clone was found once. The rearrangement joins TRBV27 to TRBJ2-1; 12 bases map to TRBD2. The V gene's germline CDR1 is MNHEY and CDR2 SMNVEV (reference sequence). The CDR3 is 20 residues long. The junction had 17 bases not matched to a gene; V was cut back by 5 bases and J by 3 bases. The CDR3 coding sequence is TGTGCCAGCAGTCCGGGCTTGTGGTCTAGCGGGAGGGATAGCTACAATGAGCAGTTCTTC. This codes for CASSPGLWSSGRDSYNEQFF.

The chain has TRBV11-1 and TRBJ2-1, with no clear D. In germline, CDR1 is SGHAT, CDR2 FQDESV (reference sequence). The CDR3 consists of 15 residues. Between the trimmed V and J ends, which lost 3 bases and 6 bases, there was a span of 15 bases. CDR3 loop: CASSFQESSGNEQFF. CDR3 coding DNA: TGTGCCAGCAGCTTTCAAGAGTCATCCGGCAATGAGCAGTTCTTC. Together with reference TRBV11-1 and TRBJ2-1, the CDR3 gives the full variable domain: EAEVAQSPRYKITEKSQAVAFWCDPISGHATLYWYRQILGQGPELLVQFQDESVVDDSQLPKDRFSAERLKGVDSTLKIQPAELGDSAMYLCASSFQESSGNEQFFGPGTRLTVL.

The V gene is TRBV7-2, the J gene TRBJ2-5, with 10 positions matching TRBD2. V gave up 5 bases and J gave up 2 bases; unmatched junction bases: 5. CDR3 length: 15 amino acids. Germline loops: CDR1 SGHTA, CDR2 FQGNSA. The CDR3, as DNA: TGTGCCAGCAGCCCCCTAGCGGGAGTACAAGAGACCCAGTACTTC. Residues: CASSPLAGVQETQYF.

This rearrangement joins TRBV18 to TRBJ1-3; D may be TRBD1 (5 bases). This CDR3 comprises 15 residues. Germline CDR1 reads KGHSH; CDR2 reads LQKENI. V lost 6 bases and J lost 0, with 12 bases in between. This chain's CDR3 is CASSLQGPSGNTIYF. CDR3 bases: TGTGCCAGCTCCCTCCAGGGACCCTCTGGAAACACCATATATTTT.